This TCR beta chain comes out of a study of cytomegalovirus exposure and HLA in healthy donors (dated by TCRdb to 2017 to 2019). At the level of the whole study: According to a later analysis, the 120 or so validation repertoires were produced on the same platform as the roughly 720 repertoires of the first cohort. The aim of the study was to test whether cataloging public T cell receptors could identify signatures of past pathogen exposure. High-throughput TCR immunosequencing, statistical association of individual TCRs with disease status, and machine learning were combined to predict cytomegalovirus infection status. Along with the approximately 620-subject first cohort, a separate validation cohort of around 110 different subjects was used. Broad study findings and their caveats: It was suggested by the authors that the approach could potentially be generalized to other disease states and immunological phenotypes. A few of the identified cytomegalovirus-associated TCR beta chains were confirmed in vitro to be specific for cytomegalovirus antigens. The validation cohort had no HLA typing available for a later analysis, so co-occurrence within that cohort was assessed over all 110 or so repertoires. In the study, approximately 160 TCR beta chains were listed as associated with cytomegalovirus. While some public TCRs were present in many individuals, most TCR sequences turned up only very rarely across donors. Subsequent analysis determined that TCRs grouped into clusters in the first cohort also showed a tendency toward co-occurrence across the approximately 120 validation repertoires, and 85% to 95% of cluster scores exceeded 0. Cytomegalovirus status was reported to be diagnosed by the classifier with high specificity and sensitivity in both the original and validation cohorts.

Separate from the roughly 650-subject first cohort, the validation cohort of 120 subjects was the group to which the donors belonged. Based on the germline V gene, the CDR1 and CDR2 sequences are SGHAT and FQNNGV. Trimming leaves V shorter by 2 bases and J shorter by 2 bases, with the junction holding 5 bases beyond the gene matches. The CDR3 has 15 amino acids, counting the end cysteine and phenylalanine. This entry keeps only the CDR3 DNA: 45 bases, framed from base 1. Library method: the immunoSEQ multiplex PCR assay. Turning to the authors' computational methods: A statistical classification framework was built for diagnosing cytomegalovirus status from the catalog of TCR beta chain sequences. Entries here come from immuneACCESS through TCRdb and include only in-frame sequences with V and J called. Some clones fail to appear in such tables; in the studies checked, an unresolved V gene covers under half of the shortfall, and the cause of the remainder is unknown. V and J calls and clone size follow that table, whereas D and trimming were derived from the DNA. This sample gives around 190,000 clones in total; roughly 85% of them show up just once. The ten most abundant clones make up approximately 15% of the sample.

On this clone itself: Its recognized antigen is unknown. Per-nucleotide qualities are absent, and no much larger clonotype sits a single base away.

Material: PBMCs. The receptor chain draws on TRBV11-2 and TRBJ2-7; 8 central nucleotides agree with TRBD1. This TCR was recovered from a man aged 18 to 29 in good health and CMV-seropositive. This receptor has the CDR3 CASSLSQGATYEQYF. The DNA sequence is as follows: TGTGCCAGCAGCTTAAGCCAGGGGGCCACCTACGAGCAGTACTTC.